This T cell receptor (beta chain) was recorded in a study of shared clonotypes between healthy human individuals. On the study more broadly: Donors had three CD4 naive, three CD4 memory, two CD8 naive and one CD8 memory plate apiece. General study results and limits: Having only a few donors restricted how much genetic and exposure-history diversity was captured.

As to this clone: Its specificity is unknown.

CDR1 and CDR2 from the germline V gene are SGHRS and YFSETQ. The CDR3 runs to 13 residues. The ends were cut back, 6 bases at V and 4 bases at J, with 10 bases in the middle. Deep was the level at which the assay was run. For every subset, genomic DNA was evenly distributed across several immunoSEQ plates. Profiled with immunoSEQ multiplex PCR; TCRdb holds only in-frame clones, not every one. The table includes about 2.1 million clones, 93% detected once. Naive CD8 populations comprised CD45RO-negative cells positively selected for CCR7, excluding terminally differentiated effector memory CD45RA+ cells.

The source is a man younger than 35 in good health. Some clones in this sample may be carry-over from other donors' samples. The material sequenced was naive CD8+ T cells from PBMCs. This chain connects TRBV5-1 to TRBJ2-2; possible D gene TRBD2, 5 bases. CDR3 nucleotides: TGCGCCAGCACCCCCGCGGGCACCGGGGAGCTGTTTTTT. Its protein product is CASTPAGTGELFF.